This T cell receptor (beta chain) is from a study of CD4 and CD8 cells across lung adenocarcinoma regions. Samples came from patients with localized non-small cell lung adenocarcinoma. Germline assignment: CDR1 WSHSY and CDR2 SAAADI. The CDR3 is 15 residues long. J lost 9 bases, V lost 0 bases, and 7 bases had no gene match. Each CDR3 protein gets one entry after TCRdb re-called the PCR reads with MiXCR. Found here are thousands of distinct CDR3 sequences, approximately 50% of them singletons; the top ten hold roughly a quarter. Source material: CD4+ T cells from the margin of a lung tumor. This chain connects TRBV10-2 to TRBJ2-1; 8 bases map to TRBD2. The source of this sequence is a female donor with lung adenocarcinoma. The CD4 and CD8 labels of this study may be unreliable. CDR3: CASSESGLAGLEQFF. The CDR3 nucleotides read TGCGCCAGCAGTGAGTCTGGATTAGCGGGACTTGAGCAGTTCTTC.